This TCR beta chain was found in a study of response to subunit inactivated influenza vaccine. Findings of the study overall: The authors put forward the suggestion that each seasonal influenza vaccination may bring in only a limited number of new T cells.

One entry per CDR3 protein results from TCRdb running MiXCR on the RT-PCR reads. In the table there are 500,000 to 650,000 distinct CDR3 sequences, around 8% of which are singletons. About this clonotype: Antigen: not known.

This specimen consisted of PBMCs from blood, obtained around 2 years after vaccination. The sequence derives from a man aged 45-69 years who received an inactivated influenza vaccine.

The DNA of the CDR3 is TGTGCCAGCAGCGCATCACTAGCGGGAGAAGGAAATGAGCAGTTCTTC. This sequence encodes CASSASLAGEGNEQFF. This chain uses TRBV3-1 with TRBJ2-1; the match to TRBD2 covers 11 bases. CDR3 size: 16 residues. Germline V CDR1 and CDR2: LGHDT, YNNKEL (reference sequence). V shed 5 bases and J 7 bases; nucleotides not matched to a gene: 10.